The 18 T cell receptor beta chains presented below share a single source sample, sequenced in a study of cytomegalovirus exposure and HLA in healthy donors. Researchers ran the PCR with 60 Vbeta and 13 Jbeta primers. Method: immunoSEQ multiplex PCR; TCRdb's copy keeps in-frame clones and lacks some. The sample consists of over 75,000 clones, about 70% of them appearing once. Sequencing input: PBMCs. The receptors were gathered from a man aged 30 to 39 in good health and CMV-seronegative.

The chain carries TRBV6-5 and TRBJ1-6, with a tentative D call TRBD1 (5 bases). Trimming shortened V by 6 bases and J by 10 bases, and 19 bases separated the two germline ends. Germline CDR1 is MNHEY and CDR2 is SVGAGI. The CDR3 is 15 residues long. In nucleotides, the CDR3 is TGTGCCAGCAGGGCCAGGGTAGATAGAGAATCACCCCTCCACTTT. Translated, it gives CASRARVDRESPLHF.

J is TRBJ1-5 and V is TRBV18, with D unclear. CDR3 length: 13 residues. V was clipped by 4 bases and J by 7 bases, with 11 bases between them. CDR1 is KGHSH and CDR2 is LQKENI in the germline V gene. The CDR3 loop is CASSLGGPQPQHF. CDR3 bases: TGTGCCAGCTCACTAGGAGGGCCCCAGCCCCAGCATTTT. The full variable domain, rest sourced from reference TRBV18 and TRBJ1-5, is NAGVMQNPRHLVRRRGQEARLRCSPMKGHSHVYWYRQLPEEGLKFMVYLQKENIIDESGMPKERFSAEFPKEGPSILRIQQVVRGDSAAYFCASSLGGPQPQHFGDGTRLSIL.

The chain couples TRBV4-1 to TRBJ1-3; D remains unclear. The CDR3 contains 16 residues. Germline V CDR1 and CDR2: MGHRA, YSYEKL. V gave up 1 base and J gave up 2 bases, with 12 bases separating them. DNA for the CDR3: TGCGCCAGCAGCCAAGTCGGGAGGAAGCCTGGAAACACCATATATTTT. Translation gives CASSQVGRKPGNTIYF.

This clone appeared once. J is TRBJ2-5 and V is TRBV27; TRBD2 might be the D (7 bases). Germline loops: CDR1 MNHEY, CDR2 SMNVEV (reference sequence). The CDR3 extends over 17 amino acids. Trimming removed 4 bases from V and 1 base from J, with 19 bases in between. CDR3 loop: CASSSQERGGLQETQYF. DNA of the CDR3: TGTGCCAGCAGTTCACAAGAAAGGGGGGGGCTCCAAGAGACCCAGTACTTC.

The chain carries TRBV7-3 and TRBJ2-3; D is perhaps TRBD1 (6 bases). Trimming took off 5 bases at V and 5 bases at J, with 14 bases between the two ends. CDR1 is SGHTA and CDR2 is FQGTGA in the germline V gene. This CDR3 comprises 14 residues. As DNA, the CDR3 is TGTGCCAGCAGCCTACTCGGACAGCGAGATACGCAGTATTTT. It encodes CASSLLGQRDTQYF.

The chain couples TRBV5-4 to TRBJ1-1; TRBD1 agrees at 7 bases. The V gene end was trimmed by 4 bases and the J gene end by 2 bases; junction bases not matched to a gene: 8. The CDR3 has 15 residues. Germline loops: CDR1 SGHNT, CDR2 YYREEE (reference sequence). CDR3 in amino acids: CASSSPGGKNTEAFF. The CDR3 DNA reads TGTGCCAGCAGCAGCCCAGGGGGGAAAAACACTGAAGCTTTCTTT.

The chain joins TRBV12-1 to TRBJ1-1; the table assigns TRBD1, which was not confirmed against the DNA. TRBV12-1 is recorded as a pseudogene. The CDR3 is made up of 12 amino acids. The CDR3: CASSLQWTEAFF. Written as DNA, the CDR3 is TGTGCCAGCAGCTTACAGTGGACTGAAGCTTTCTTT.

The gene calls are TRBV9 and TRBJ1-1, with 7 bases matching TRBD1. CDR1 and CDR2 from the germline V gene are SGDLS and YYNGEE. This CDR3 comprises 14 residues. V lost 4 bases to trimming and J lost 1 base; unmatched junction nucleotides: 4. CDR3 amino acids: CASSLRQGNTEAFF. The DNA of the CDR3 is TGTGCCAGCAGCTTGAGACAGGGGAACACTGAAGCTTTCTTT.

The chain carries TRBV11-3 and TRBJ1-1; no clear D gene. V was pared by 3 bases and J by 1 base, with 6 bases between. The CDR3 runs 13 residues. Germline CDR1 SGHNT, CDR2 YENEEA. DNA of the CDR3: TGTGCCAGCAGCTTTCAGGAGAACACTGAAGCTTTCTTT. It is translated as CASSFQENTEAFF.

The chain recombines TRBV28 with TRBJ2-2; 9 nucleotides line up with TRBD2. The CDR3 is 15 residues long. V gave up 5 bases and J gave up 1 base; unmatched junction bases: 2. Germline-derived CDR1 and CDR2 are MDHEN and SYDVKM. The CDR3 loop is CASSSSGGNTGELFF. In nucleotides, the CDR3 is TGTGCCAGCAGTAGTAGCGGGGGGAACACCGGGGAGCTGTTTTTT.

This clone turned up a few times. This chain connects TRBV14 to TRBJ2-2; D may be TRBD1 (6 bases). The CDR3 is 15 residues long. The germline V and J ends were trimmed by 1 base and 7 bases, with 13 bases remaining between them. CDR1 SGHDN and CDR2 FVKESK come from the germline V gene. The CDR3: CASSQAWGLGGELFF. The CDR3, as DNA: TGTGCCAGCAGCCAAGCGTGGGGGCTGGGCGGGGAGCTGTTTTTT.

A few counts support this clone. J is TRBJ2-7 and V is TRBV5-1; D perhaps matches TRBD1 (5 bases). Germline-derived CDR1 and CDR2 are SGHRS and YFSETQ. With 0 bases removed from V and 6 bases from J, the gap between germline ends came to 10 bases. This CDR3 spans 13 amino acids. CDR3: CASSLGGWTEQYF. The CDR3 DNA reads TGCGCCAGCAGCTTGGGGGGCTGGACCGAGCAGTACTTC.

A few counts support this clone. The CDR3 DNA reads TGTGCCAGCAGGCCGACAGGGTTTGGGACGGGCGAGCAGTACTTC. Its protein product is CASRPTGFGTGEQYF. The chain uses TRBV9 and TRBJ2-7; 7 nucleotides agree with TRBD1. With V trimmed by 5 bases and J by 6 bases, 14 bases remained unmatched. CDR3 length equals 15 residues. Looked up from germline, CDR1 is SGDLS and CDR2 is YYNGEE.

This clone was counted only a few times. V is TRBV6-1 and J is TRBJ2-1; D is perhaps TRBD2 (5 bases). The germline V gene has CDR1 MNHNS and CDR2 SASEGT. This CDR3 region has 17 residues. With 0 bases removed from V and 10 bases from J, the gap between germline ends came to 22 bases. The CDR3 spells CASSEASPGLTPEEQFF. Here the CDR3 DNA reads TGTGCCAGCAGTGAAGCGTCCCCGGGGTTAACCCCGGAGGAGCAGTTCTTC.

The CDR3 reads CASSLAPSSGVYNEQFF. The CDR3 DNA reads TGTGCCAGCAGCTTAGCCCCCTCTAGCGGGGTTTACAATGAGCAGTTCTTC. This chain connects TRBV7-8 to TRBJ2-1; 9 bases align to TRBD2. Trimming at V came to 0 bases and at J to 4 bases, leaving 7 bases not matched to a gene. The CDR3 contains 17 residues. Per the germline V gene, CDR1 is SGHVS and CDR2 is FQNEAQ. The whole variable domain, remainder taken from reference TRBV7-8 and TRBJ2-1, is GAGVSQSPRYKVAKRGQDVALRCDPISGHVSLFWYQQALGQGPEFLTYFQNEAQLDKSGLPSDRFFAERPEGSVSTLKIQRTQQEDSAVYLCASSLAPSSGVYNEQFFGPGTRLTVL.

This clone has a single count. The genes are TRBV4-1 and TRBJ1-1; D is uncertain. Germline CDR1 and CDR2: MGHRA and YSYEKL. The CDR3 covers 15 residues. The V end was cut by 4 bases, the J end by 5 bases, with 17 bases between. The CDR3 here is CASSRTLVSETEAFF. CDR3 sequence (DNA): TGCGCCAGCAGCCGGACTTTGGTTTCTGAGACTGAAGCTTTCTTT.

This clone was observed once. The chain recombines TRBV4-1 with TRBJ1-5; 11 bases fit TRBD1. The V gene end was trimmed by 3 bases and the J gene end by 7 bases; junction bases not matched to a gene: 11. Germline V gives CDR1 MGHRA, CDR2 YSYEKL. The CDR3 totals 17 residues. The CDR3 DNA sequence: TGCGCCAGCAGCCATGCTCGGACAGGGGGCCGGGGGCAGCCCCAGCATTTT. Encoded protein: CASSHARTGGRGQPQHF.

The chain has TRBV11-2 and TRBJ2-1; TRBD1 matches at 9 bases. Germline assignment: CDR1 SGHAT and CDR2 FQNNGV. The CDR3 is 15 amino acids. The V segment lost 4 bases and the J segment 11 bases; nucleotides outside the gene matches: 12. CDR3 protein: CASSSVSGTGQKQFF. CDR3 bases: TGTGCCAGCAGCTCAGTGTCGGGGACAGGGCAAAAGCAGTTCTTC.